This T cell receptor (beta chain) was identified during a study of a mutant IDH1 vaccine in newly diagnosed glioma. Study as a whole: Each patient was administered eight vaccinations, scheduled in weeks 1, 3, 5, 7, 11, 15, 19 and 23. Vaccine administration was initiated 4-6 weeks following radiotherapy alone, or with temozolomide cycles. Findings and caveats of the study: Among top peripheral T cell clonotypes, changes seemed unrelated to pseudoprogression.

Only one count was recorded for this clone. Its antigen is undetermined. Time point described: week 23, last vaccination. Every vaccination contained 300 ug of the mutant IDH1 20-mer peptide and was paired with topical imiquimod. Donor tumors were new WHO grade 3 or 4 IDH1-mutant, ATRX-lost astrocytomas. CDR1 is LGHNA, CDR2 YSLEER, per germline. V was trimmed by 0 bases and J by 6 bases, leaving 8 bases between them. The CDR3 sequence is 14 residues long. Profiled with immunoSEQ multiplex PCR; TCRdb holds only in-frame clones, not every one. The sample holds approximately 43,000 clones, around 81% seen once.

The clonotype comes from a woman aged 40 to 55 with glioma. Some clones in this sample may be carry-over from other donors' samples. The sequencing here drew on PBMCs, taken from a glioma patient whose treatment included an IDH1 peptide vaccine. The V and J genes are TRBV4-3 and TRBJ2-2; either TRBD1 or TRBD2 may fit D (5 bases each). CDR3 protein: CASSQDEGSGELFF. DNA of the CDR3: TGCGCCAGCAGCCAAGACGAGGGGTCCGGGGAGCTGTTTTTT.